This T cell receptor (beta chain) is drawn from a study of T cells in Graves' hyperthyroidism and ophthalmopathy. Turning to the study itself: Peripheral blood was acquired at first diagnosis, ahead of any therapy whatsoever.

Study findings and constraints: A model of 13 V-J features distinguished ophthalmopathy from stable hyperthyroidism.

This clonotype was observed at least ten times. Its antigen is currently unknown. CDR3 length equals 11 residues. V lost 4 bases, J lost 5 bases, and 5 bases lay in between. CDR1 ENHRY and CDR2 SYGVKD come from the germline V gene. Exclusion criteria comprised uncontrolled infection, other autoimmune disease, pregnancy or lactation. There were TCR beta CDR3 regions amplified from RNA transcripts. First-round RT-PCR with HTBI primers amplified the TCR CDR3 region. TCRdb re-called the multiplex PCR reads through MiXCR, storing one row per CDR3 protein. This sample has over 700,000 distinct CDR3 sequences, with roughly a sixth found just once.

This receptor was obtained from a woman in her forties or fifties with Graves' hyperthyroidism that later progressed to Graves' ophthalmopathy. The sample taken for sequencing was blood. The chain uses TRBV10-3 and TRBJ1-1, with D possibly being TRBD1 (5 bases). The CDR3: CAISGGTEAFF. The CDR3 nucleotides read TGTGCCATCAGTGGGGGGACTGAAGCTTTCTTT.